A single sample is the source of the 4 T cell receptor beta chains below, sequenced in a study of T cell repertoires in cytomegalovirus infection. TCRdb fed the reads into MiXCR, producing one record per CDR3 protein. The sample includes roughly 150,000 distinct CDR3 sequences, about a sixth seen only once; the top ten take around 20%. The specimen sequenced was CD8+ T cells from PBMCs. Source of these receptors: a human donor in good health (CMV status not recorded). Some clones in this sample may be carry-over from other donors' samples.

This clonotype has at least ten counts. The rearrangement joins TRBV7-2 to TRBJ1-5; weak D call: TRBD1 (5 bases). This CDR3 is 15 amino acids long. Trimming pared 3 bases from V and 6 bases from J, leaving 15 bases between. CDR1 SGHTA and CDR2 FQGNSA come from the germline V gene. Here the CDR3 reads CASSLTPGGTQPQHF. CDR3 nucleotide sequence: TGTGCCAGCAGCTTGACACCCGGGGGGACTCAGCCCCAGCATTTT.

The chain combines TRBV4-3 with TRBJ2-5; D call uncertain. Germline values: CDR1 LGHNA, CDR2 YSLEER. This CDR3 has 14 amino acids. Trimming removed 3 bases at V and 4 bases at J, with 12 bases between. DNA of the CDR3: TGCGCCAGCAGCCAGGAGACTGAACGAGAGACCCAGTACTTC. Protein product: CASSQETERETQYF.

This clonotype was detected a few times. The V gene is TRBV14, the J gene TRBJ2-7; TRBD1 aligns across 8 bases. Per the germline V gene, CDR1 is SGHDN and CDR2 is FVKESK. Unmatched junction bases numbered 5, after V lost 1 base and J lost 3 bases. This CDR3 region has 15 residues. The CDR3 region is CASSQGQGIFYEQYF. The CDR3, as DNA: TGTGCCAGCAGCCAAGGACAGGGGATCTTCTACGAGCAGTACTTC.

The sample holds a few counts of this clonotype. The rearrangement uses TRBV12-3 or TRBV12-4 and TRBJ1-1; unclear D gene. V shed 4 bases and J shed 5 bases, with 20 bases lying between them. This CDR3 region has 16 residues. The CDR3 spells CASSWYAGVLKTEAFF. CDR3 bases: TGTGCCAGCAGTTGGTATGCGGGAGTCTTAAAGACTGAAGCTTTCTTT.